This is a list of T cell receptor beta chains from one sample in a study of early T cells in non-severe SARS-CoV-2 infection. A single record per CDR3 protein comes from TCRdb applying MiXCR to the 5' RACE reads. The repertoire includes about 46,000 distinct CDR3 sequences, approximately 5.1% of them detected once, and roughly 5.2% sits in the top ten. Sample: whole blood, taken at baseline. These TCRs come from an adult who was a healthcare worker with PCR-confirmed SARS-CoV-2 infection or an uninfected control (not recorded which). CDR3s include the opening cysteine and the closing phenylalanine or tryptophan. A D gene is named only where the DNA matches it firmly. Size is omitted from some rows. Given values are once, few, many or a class for expanded clones.

D,size,V,J,length,CDR3,DNA
NA,many,TRBV3-1,TRBJ2-7,16,CASSQDGGLTTGEQYF,TGTGCCAGCAGCCAAGACGGTGGGTTAACAACGGGCGAGCAGTACTTC
TRBD2,NA,TRBV10-3,TRBJ2-7,15,CAISEKTSGNYEQYF,TGTGCCATCAGTGAGAAAACTAGCGGGAATTACGAGCAGTACTTC
NA,NA,TRBV4-1,TRBJ1-4,16,CASSHVTGPFPEKLFF,TGCGCCAGCAGCCATGTCACAGGACCTTTTCCTGAAAAACTGTTTTTT
NA,many,TRBV29-1,TRBJ2-3,13,CSRTARDGQTQYF,TGCAGCCGGACAGCAAGGGATGGCCAAACGCAGTATTTT
NA,many,TRBV7-3,TRBJ2-2,14,CASSLDKNTGELFF,TGTGCCAGCAGCTTAGACAAGAACACCGGGGAGCTGTTTTTT
NA,many,TRBV7-9,TRBJ2-7,13,CASSTRSLSEQYF,TGTGCCAGCAGCACCCGCAGTTTGAGCGAGCAGTACTTC
TRBD1,many,TRBV20-1,TRBJ1-1,12,CSARDPGGEAFF,TGCAGTGCTAGAGATCCAGGGGGTGAAGCTTTCTTT
NA,many,TRBV6-4,TRBJ1-4,13,CASSDSSGEKLFF,TGTGCCAGCAGTGACTCGAGTGGTGAAAAACTGTTTTTT
TRBD1,few,TRBV29-1,TRBJ2-7,13,CTPRGPPSYEQYF,TGCACTCCCAGGGGGCCGCCCTCCTACGAGCAGTACTTC
NA,NA,TRBV28,TRBJ2-3,15,CASSLVMGSTDTQYF,TGTGCCAGCAGTTTAGTCATGGGTAGCACAGATACGCAGTATTTT
NA,NA,TRBV5-1,TRBJ2-1,14,CASRQGDGYNEQFF,TGCGCCAGCAGGCAGGGAGATGGCTACAATGAGCAGTTCTTC
NA,NA,TRBV21-1,TRBJ2-1,19,CASSKEVLAGDNSYNEQFF,TGTGCCAGCAGCAAAGAGGTCCTAGCGGGAGACAACTCCTACAATGAGCAGTTCTTC
NA,NA,TRBV20-1,TRBJ2-7,13,CSARGRGAYEQYF,TGCAGTGCTAGAGGTAGGGGGGCCTACGAGCAGTACTTC
NA,many,TRBV27,TRBJ2-7,13,CASSPGGGHEQYF,TGTGCCAGCTCCCCTGGCGGGGGCCACGAGCAGTACTTC
NA,many,TRBV18,TRBJ2-1,16,CASSPLGLPSYNEQFF,TGTGCCAGCTCACCTCTCGGACTCCCCTCCTACAATGAGCAGTTCTTC
NA,many,TRBV11-2,TRBJ2-3,15,CASSFTDGITDTQYF,TGTGCCAGCAGTTTCACGGACGGAATCACAGATACGCAGTATTTT
NA,many,TRBV28,TRBJ1-1,14,CASSPPGMNTEAFF,TGTGCCAGCAGTCCTCCGGGGATGAACACTGAAGCTTTCTTT
NA,many,TRBV5-1,TRBJ2-5,14,CASTFQGTQETQYF,TGCGCCAGCACGTTTCAGGGGACCCAAGAGACCCAGTACTTC
NA,many,TRBV2,TRBJ1-1,15,CASRRGADLNTEAFF,TGTGCCAGTCGTCGAGGGGCAGACCTGAACACTGAAGCTTTCTTT
NA,medium-sized,TRBV30,TRBJ1-2,14,CAAPGEIGGYGYTF,TGTGCCGCCCCCGGGGAGATAGGAGGCTATGGCTACACCTTC
NA,few,TRBV6-2/TRBV6-3,TRBJ2-1,12,CASSYPEEYGFF,TGTGCCAGCAGTTACCCCGAGGAGTATGGGTTCTTC
NA,few,TRBV7-6,TRBJ1-1,13,CASSLLGGTEAFF,TGTGCCAGCAGCTTATTAGGGGGCACTGAAGCTTTCTTT
TRBD1,NA,TRBV6-1,TRBJ1-1,15,CASSEDRAGNTEAFF,TGTGCCAGCAGTGAGGACAGGGCTGGGAACACTGAAGCTTTCTTT
TRBD1,few,TRBV7-9,TRBJ2-7,13,CASSTDRDYEQYF,TGTGCCAGCAGTACTGACAGGGACTACGAGCAGTACTTC